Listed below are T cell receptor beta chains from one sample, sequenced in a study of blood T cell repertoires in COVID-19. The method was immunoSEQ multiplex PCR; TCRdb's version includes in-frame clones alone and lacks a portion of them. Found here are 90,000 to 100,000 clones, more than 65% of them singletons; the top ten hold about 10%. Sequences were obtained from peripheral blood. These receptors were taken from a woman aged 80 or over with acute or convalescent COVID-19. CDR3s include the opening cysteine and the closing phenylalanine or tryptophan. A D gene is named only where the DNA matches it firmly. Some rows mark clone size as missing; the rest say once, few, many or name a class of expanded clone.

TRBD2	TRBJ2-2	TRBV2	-	TGTGCCAGCAAGGGACTAGCGGGGGGGACCGGGGAGCTGTTTTTT	CASKGLAGGTGELFF
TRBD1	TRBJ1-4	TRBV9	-	TGTGCCAGCAGCGTAGGGGGACAGGGGAACGAAAAACTGTTTTTT	CASSVGGQGNEKLFF
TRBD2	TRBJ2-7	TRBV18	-	TGTGCCAGCTCTTCAGATCAACTCTTAGCGGGGCCTTATGAGCAGTACTTC	CASSSDQLLAGPYEQYF
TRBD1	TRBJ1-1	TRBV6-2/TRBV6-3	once	TGTGCCAGCAGTACCGGGACAGGGGGCCGAGCTTTCTTT	CASSTGTGGRAFF
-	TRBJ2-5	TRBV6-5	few	TGTGCCAGCAGTCGAGAGTACCAAGAGACCCAGTACTTC	CASSREYQETQYF
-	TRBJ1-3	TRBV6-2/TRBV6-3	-	TGTGCCAGCAGCGCCTACAGGGACACTGGAAACACCATATATTTT	CASSAYRDTGNTIYF
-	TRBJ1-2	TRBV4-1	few	TGCGCCAGCAGCCCCCCTCTGTGGGCCCCCTATGGCTACACCTTC	CASSPPLWAPYGYTF
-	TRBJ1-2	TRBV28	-	TGTGCCAGCAGTATCGGACTCGCGGGGGGCTACACCTTC	CASSIGLAGGYTF
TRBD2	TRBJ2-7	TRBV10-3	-	TGTGCCATCAGTGGGGGGGGACCGATCTCCTACGAGCAGTACTTC	CAISGGGPISYEQYF
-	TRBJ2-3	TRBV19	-	TGTGCCAGTAGTATCGGGTCCGGTAGCACTAGCACAGATACGCAGTATTTT	CASSIGSGSTSTDTQYF
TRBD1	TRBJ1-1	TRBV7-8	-	TGTGCCAGCAGCTCCCAACAGGGGACTGAAGCTTTCTTT	CASSSQQGTEAFF
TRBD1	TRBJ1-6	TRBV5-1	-	TGCGCCAGCAGCCCCCGGGACAGGGGAAGTCCCCTCCACTTT	CASSPRDRGSPLHF
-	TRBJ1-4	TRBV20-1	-	TGCAGTGCCTACAGTAATGAAAAACTGTTTTTT	CSAYSNEKLFF
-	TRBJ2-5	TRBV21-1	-	TGTGCCAGCAGCAAACCCTTCCCCCAGTACTTC	CASSKPFPQYF
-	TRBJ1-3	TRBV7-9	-	TGTGCCAGCAGCTACCGACTCCACGGAAACACCATATATTTT	CASSYRLHGNTIYF
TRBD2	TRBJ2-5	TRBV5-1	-	TGCGCCAGCAGACTAGCGGGGGGACAAGAGACCCAGTACTTC	CASRLAGGQETQYF
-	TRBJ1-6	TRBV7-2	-	TGTGCCAGCAGCCCCGGTGGGAGCTCCTATAATTCACCCCTCCACTTT	CASSPGGSSYNSPLHF
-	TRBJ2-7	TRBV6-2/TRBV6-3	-	TGTGCCAGCAGCTCGGCCTACGAGCAGTACTTC	CASSSAYEQYF
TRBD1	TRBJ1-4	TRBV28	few	TGTGCCAGCAGTTTCCGACAGGGGAGAAAACTGTTTTTT	CASSFRQGRKLFF
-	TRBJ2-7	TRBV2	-	TGTGCCAGCACCATTGACACATTCTACGAGCAGTACTTC	CASTIDTFYEQYF